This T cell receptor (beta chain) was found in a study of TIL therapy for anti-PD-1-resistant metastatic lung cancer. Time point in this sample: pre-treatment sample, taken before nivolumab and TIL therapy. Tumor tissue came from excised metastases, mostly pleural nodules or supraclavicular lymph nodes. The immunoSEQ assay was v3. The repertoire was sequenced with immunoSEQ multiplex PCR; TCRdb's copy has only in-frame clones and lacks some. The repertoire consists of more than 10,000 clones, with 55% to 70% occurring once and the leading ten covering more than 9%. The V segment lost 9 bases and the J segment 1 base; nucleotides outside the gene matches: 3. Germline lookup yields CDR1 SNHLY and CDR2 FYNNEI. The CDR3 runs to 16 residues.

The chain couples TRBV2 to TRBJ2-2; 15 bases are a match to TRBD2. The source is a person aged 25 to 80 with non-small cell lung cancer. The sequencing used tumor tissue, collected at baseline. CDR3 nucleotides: TGTGCCAGGGGACTAGCGGGAGGAATGAACACCGGGGAGCTGTTTTTT. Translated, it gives CARGLAGGMNTGELFF.